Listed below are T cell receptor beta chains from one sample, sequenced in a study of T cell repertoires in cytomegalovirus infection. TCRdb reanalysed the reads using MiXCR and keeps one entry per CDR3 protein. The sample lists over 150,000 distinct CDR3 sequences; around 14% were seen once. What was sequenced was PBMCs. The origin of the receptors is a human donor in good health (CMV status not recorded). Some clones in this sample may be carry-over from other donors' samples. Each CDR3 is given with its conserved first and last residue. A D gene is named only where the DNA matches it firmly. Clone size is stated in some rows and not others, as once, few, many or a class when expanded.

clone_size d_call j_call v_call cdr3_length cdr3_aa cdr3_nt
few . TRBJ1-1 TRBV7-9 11 CASSVDPEAFF TGTGCCAGCAGCGTTGACCCTGAAGCTTTCTTT
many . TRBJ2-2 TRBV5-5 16 CASSSRLLGDTGELFF TGTGCCAGCAGCTCACGGCTTTTAGGAGACACCGGGGAGCTGTTTTTT
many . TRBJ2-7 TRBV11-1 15 CASSFTTVGTYEQYF TGTGCCAGCAGCTTTACAACGGTCGGCACCTACGAGCAGTACTTC
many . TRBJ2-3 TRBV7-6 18 CASSLYTGTDYSTDTQYF TGTGCCAGCAGCCTTTATACCGGGACCGATTATAGCACAGATACGCAGTATTTT
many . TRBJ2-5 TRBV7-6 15 CASRQGINSEGTQYF TGTGCCAGCCGTCAGGGAATTAATAGTGAAGGGACCCAGTACTTC
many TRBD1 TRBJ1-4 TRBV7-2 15 CASSLGGTAYEKLFF TGTGCCAGCAGCTTAGGGGGGACAGCCTATGAAAAACTGTTTTTT
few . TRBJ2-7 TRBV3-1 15 CASSQYPGYSYEQYF TGTGCCAGCAGCCAATACCCCGGCTACTCCTACGAGCAGTACTTC
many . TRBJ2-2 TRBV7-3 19 CASSPLRGRLGANTGELFF TGTGCCAGCAGCCCCCTCCGGGGGCGGCTGGGAGCTAACACCGGGGAGCTGTTTTTT
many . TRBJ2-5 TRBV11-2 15 CASSRHQRPEETQYF TGTGCCAGCAGCCGACACCAAAGACCCGAAGAGACCCAGTACTTC
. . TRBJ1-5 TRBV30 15 CAWSVGSNNNQPQHF TGTGCCTGGAGTGTAGGCAGTAACAACAATCAGCCCCAGCATTTT
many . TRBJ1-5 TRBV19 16 CASSMLEGLGNQPQHF TGTGCCAGTAGTATGCTTGAGGGCTTGGGCAATCAGCCCCAGCATTTT
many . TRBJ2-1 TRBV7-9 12 CASSARAHEQFF TGTGCCAGCAGCGCCCGAGCCCATGAGCAGTTCTTC
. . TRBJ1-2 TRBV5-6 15 CASSLDAREGIGYTF TGTGCCAGCAGCTTGGATGCCAGGGAGGGCATTGGCTACACCTTC
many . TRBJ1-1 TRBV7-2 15 CASSLALLPASEAFF TGTGCCAGCAGCTTAGCCCTCTTACCGGCGTCAGAAGCTTTCTTT
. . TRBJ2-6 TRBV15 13 CATTSSGANVLTF TGTGCCACCACGAGCTCTGGGGCCAACGTCCTGACTTTC
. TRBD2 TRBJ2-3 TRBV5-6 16 CASSFVGLAGTDTQYF TGTGCCAGCAGCTTCGTTGGACTAGCGGGAACAGATACGCAGTATTTT
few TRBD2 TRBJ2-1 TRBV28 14 CASSFRRELSEQFF TGTGCCAGCAGTTTCCGGCGGGAGTTAAGTGAGCAGTTCTTC
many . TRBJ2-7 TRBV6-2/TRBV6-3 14 CASRWDGLSYEQYF TGTGCCAGCAGATGGGACGGACTATCCTACGAGCAGTACTTC
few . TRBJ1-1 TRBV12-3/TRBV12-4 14 CASSSQGIDTEAFF TGTGCCAGCAGTTCCCAGGGTATCGACACTGAAGCTTTCTTT
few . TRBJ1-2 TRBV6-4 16 CASSDSGKGRNYGYTF TGTGCCAGCAGTGACTCAGGCAAGGGTCGGAACTATGGCTACACCTTC
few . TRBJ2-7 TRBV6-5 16 CASSYSRSVSSYEQYF TGTGCCAGCAGTTACTCGAGATCCGTTAGCTCCTACGAGCAGTACTTC
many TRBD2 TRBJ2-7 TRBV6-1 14 CASSFTSGRSEQYF TGTGCCAGCAGTTTTACTAGCGGGAGGAGCGAGCAGTACTTC
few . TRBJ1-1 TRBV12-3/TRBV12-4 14 CASSLSRGFTEAFF TGTGCCAGCAGTTTATCCAGGGGATTCACTGAAGCTTTCTTT
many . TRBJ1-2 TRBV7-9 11 CASSLRAGYTF TGTGCCAGCAGCTTAAGAGCTGGCTACACCTTC